This T cell receptor beta chain is from a study of blood T cell repertoires in COVID-19. Germline assignment: CDR1 LNHDA and CDR2 SQIVND (reference sequence). CDR3 size: 14 residues. The V and J ends lost 3 bases and 3 bases respectively, with 8 bases between them. Repertoires were generated with immunoSEQ multiplex PCR, while TCRdb's copy carries only in-frame clones and drops some. The repertoire holds about 210,000 clones, around 85% seen once, with around 0.7% in the top ten. The clonotype comes from a man in his forties with acute or convalescent COVID-19. Material: peripheral blood. The chain links TRBV19 to TRBJ1-4, with D possibly being TRBD1 (5 bases). The CDR3 loop reads CASSIGGANEKLFF. In nucleotides, the CDR3 is TGTGCCAGTAGTATCGGGGGAGCTAATGAAAAACTGTTTTTT.